A single sample gave rise to the 14 T cell receptor beta chains below, sequenced in a study of response to subunit inactivated influenza vaccine. TCRdb re-called the RT-PCR reads through MiXCR, storing one row per CDR3 protein. The sample comprises 600,000 to 700,000 distinct CDR3 sequences, around 15% of which are singletons, and 6% to 9.5% rests with the top ten. Sequencing was performed on PBMCs from blood, taken 14 days before vaccination. These receptors were taken from a man aged 45-65 years who received an inactivated influenza vaccine.

This clonotype was found a few times. The V call is TRBV2, the J call TRBJ2-5; 10 bases match TRBD2. In germline, CDR1 is SNHLY, CDR2 FYNNEI. The J segment lost 0 bases and the V segment lost 1 base, leaving 5 bases of the junction unmatched. The CDR3 length is 17 residues. The CDR3 DNA is TGTGCCAGCAGTGAAGTGGTTAGCGGGGGGTACCAAGAGACCCAGTACTTC. Amino acids: CASSEVVSGGYQETQYF.

In its sample, this clonotype was seen a few times. The V and J genes are TRBV2 and TRBJ2-1; 7 nucleotides agree with TRBD1. The CDR3 contains 14 residues. CDR1 and CDR2 (germline): SNHLY, FYNNEI. Losses at the gene ends were 10 bases for V and 7 bases for J; bases not matched to a gene: 13. The CDR3 region has the DNA TGTGCCAAGGAGACAGGGCTCCTTTCGAATGAGCAGTTCTTC. Encoded protein: CAKETGLLSNEQFF.

This clonotype was seen only a few times. The J gene is TRBJ1-1, the V gene TRBV12-3 or TRBV12-4; a weak D match, TRBD1 (6 bases). The CDR3 is 14 residues long. Trimming stripped 7 bases from V and 1 base from J, with 13 bases between. CDR3 DNA sequence: TGTGCCAGCAACATGGGACACCGGAACACTGAAGCTTTCTTT. Its protein is CASNMGHRNTEAFF.

This clonotype was detected a few times. CDR3 DNA: TGTGCCAGCATGGTGGAGATGAACACCGGGGAGCTGTTTTTT. Its protein product is CASMVEMNTGELFF. The chain recombines TRBV7-3 with TRBJ2-2; D call uncertain. Trimming stripped 7 bases from V and 1 base from J, with 10 bases between. CDR3 size: 14 residues. Germline V gene sequence: CDR1 SGHTA, CDR2 FQGTGA.

This clonotype came up a few times. The chain couples TRBV7-8 to TRBJ2-3; the D gene is possibly TRBD2 (7 bases). There are 18 residues in the CDR3. V was cut by 3 bases and J by 1 base, with 20 bases left in between. Germline V CDR1 and CDR2: SGHVS, FQNEAQ. The CDR3 loop is CASSFGGGAGLGTDTQYF. The CDR3 DNA reads as TGTGCCAGCAGCTTTGGTGGGGGGGCAGGCTTGGGCACAGATACGCAGTATTTT.

V is TRBV7-2 and J is TRBJ2-7, with 8 bases identical to TRBD1. V lost 5 bases and J lost 8; bases outside the gene matches: 5. The CDR3 runs 12 residues. Germline V gives CDR1 SGHTA, CDR2 FQGNSA. The CDR3 DNA sequence: TGTGCCAGCAGCCGGACAGGGTCCCAGCAGTACTTC. Translating it yields CASSRTGSQQYF.

This clonotype appeared a few times. The rearrangement joins TRBV12-3 or TRBV12-4 to TRBJ2-1, with D hard to call. With 1 base removed from V and 7 bases from J, the gap between germline ends came to 11 bases. The CDR3 has 14 amino acids. CDR3 coding DNA: TGTGCCAGCAGTTTAGTTTTAGTCTCGAATGAGCAGTTCTTC. It codes for CASSLVLVSNEQFF.

This clonotype was seen more than once but under ten times. The rearrangement links TRBV6-2 or TRBV6-3 to TRBJ1-1, with 7 bases fitting TRBD1. Trimming removed 0 bases from V and 2 bases from J; junction bases left unmatched: 12. CDR3 length equals 18 residues. Germline CDR1 is MNHEY and CDR2 is SVGEGT. The CDR3 DNA follows: TGTGCCAGCAGTTACTCTACAGGGGCATTCCATCGAAACACTGAAGCTTTCTTT. Protein: CASSYSTGAFHRNTEAFF.

This chain links TRBV20-1 with TRBJ2-3; D is uncertain. V was cut by 7 bases and J by 6 bases, with 14 bases left in between. Per the germline V gene, CDR1 is DFQATT and CDR2 is SNEGSKA (reference sequence). The CDR3 extends over 12 amino acids. DNA for the CDR3: TGCAGTGTAGCCCAGATTCCCGATACGCAGTATTTT. It codes for CSVAQIPDTQYF.

This clonotype has a handful of counts. The gene calls are TRBV5-1 and TRBJ2-3, with a possible D match to TRBD2 (5 bases). The germline V and J ends were trimmed by 6 bases and 4 bases, with 21 bases remaining between them. The CDR3 totals 16 residues. Germline values: CDR1 SGHRS, CDR2 YFSETQ. CDR3 sequence reads: CASNNTSSGLPDTQYF. The CDR3 DNA is TGCGCCAGCAACAATACTAGTTCGGGATTACCAGATACGCAGTATTTT.

Many counts were recorded for this clonotype. V and J are TRBV12-3 or TRBV12-4 and TRBJ2-3; D unclear. With 6 bases removed from V and 4 bases from J, the gap between germline ends came to 8 bases. CDR3 length equals 12 residues. DNA of the CDR3: TGTGCCAGCAGCCCCTTTCCAGATACGCAGTATTTT. Protein product: CASSPFPDTQYF.

This clonotype was seen a few times. This sequence joins TRBV9 and TRBJ2-1; TRBD1 agrees at 11 bases. CDR1 and CDR2 (germline): SGDLS, YYNGEE. This CDR3 is built from 14 residues. Trimming cost V 4 bases and J 10 bases; bases outside gene matches: 7. The CDR3 sequence is CASSPGQGALEQFF. For the CDR3, the DNA is TGTGCCAGCAGCCCCGGACAGGGGGCCCTCGAGCAGTTCTTC.

The rearrangement joins TRBV6-1 to TRBJ1-5; D uncertain. Germline values: CDR1 MNHNS, CDR2 SASEGT. The CDR3 consists of 13 residues. The ends were cut back, 3 bases at V and 5 bases at J, with 8 bases in the middle. The chain's CDR3 is CASSEHSDQPQHF. The CDR3 region has the DNA TGTGCCAGCAGTGAGCACTCGGATCAGCCCCAGCATTTT.

The chain joins TRBV5-1 to TRBJ1-5; no firm D call. The CDR3 runs to 14 residues. Germline V gives CDR1 SGHRS, CDR2 YFSETQ. The ends were cut back, 6 bases at V and 9 bases at J, with 19 bases in the middle. The CDR3 here is CASNTGAKPLPQHF. The CDR3 DNA sequence: TGCGCCAGCAATACGGGTGCCAAACCATTGCCCCAGCATTTT. The variable domain in full, completed from reference TRBV5-1 and TRBJ1-5, reads KAGVTQTPRYLIKTRGQQVTLSCSPISGHRSVSWYQQTPGQGLQFLFEYFSETQRNKGNFPGRFSGRQFSNSRSEMNVSTLELGDSALYLCASNTGAKPLPQHFGDGTRLSIL.